This T cell receptor beta chain was observed in a study of blood T cell repertoires in COVID-19. Turning to the study itself: Sites across the United States, Italy and Spain contributed samples from acute and convalescent COVID-19. Nucleic acid was either cDNA or gDNA, and it came from T cells, B-cell-depleted T cells, or PBMCs.

V dropped 4 bases and J dropped 5; count of bases not matched to a gene: 4. The CDR3 spans 14 residues. CDR1 is SQVTM and CDR2 is ANQGSEA in the germline V gene. Original processing methods: Cell counts per sample came from amplifying reference gene primers. Some clones are missing from TCRdb's copy, which holds only in-frame ones; the method was immunoSEQ multiplex PCR. Clone size and V and J calls were adopted from that table, with D and trimming inferred from the DNA. This sample has more than 85,000 clones; roughly nine tenths occur once, and the top ten carry more than 4.5%. The sequence came from a human donor in a cohort sampled during active COVID-19. The sample was peripheral blood. The chain employs TRBV29-1 and TRBJ2-3, with TRBD1 matching over 12 bases. CDR3 nucleotides: TGCAGCGTTGGGGGACAGGGGGCAGGAGATACGCAGTATTTT. Translating gives CSVGGQGAGDTQYF.